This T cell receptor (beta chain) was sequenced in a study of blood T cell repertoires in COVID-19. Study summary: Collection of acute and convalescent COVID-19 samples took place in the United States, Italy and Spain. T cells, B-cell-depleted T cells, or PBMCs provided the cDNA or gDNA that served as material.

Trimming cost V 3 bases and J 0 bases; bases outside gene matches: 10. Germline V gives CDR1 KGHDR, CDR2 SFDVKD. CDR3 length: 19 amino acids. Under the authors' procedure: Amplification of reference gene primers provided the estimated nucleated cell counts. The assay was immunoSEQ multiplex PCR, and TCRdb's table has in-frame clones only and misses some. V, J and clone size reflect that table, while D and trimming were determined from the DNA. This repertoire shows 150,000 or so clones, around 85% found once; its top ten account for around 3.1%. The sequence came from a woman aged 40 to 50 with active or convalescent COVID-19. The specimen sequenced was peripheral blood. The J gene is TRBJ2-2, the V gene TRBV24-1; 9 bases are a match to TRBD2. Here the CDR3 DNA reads TGTGCCACCAGTGATCCCGCCGGGGCTAGCGGGACGAACACCGGGGAGCTGTTTTTT. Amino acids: CATSDPAGASGTNTGELFF.